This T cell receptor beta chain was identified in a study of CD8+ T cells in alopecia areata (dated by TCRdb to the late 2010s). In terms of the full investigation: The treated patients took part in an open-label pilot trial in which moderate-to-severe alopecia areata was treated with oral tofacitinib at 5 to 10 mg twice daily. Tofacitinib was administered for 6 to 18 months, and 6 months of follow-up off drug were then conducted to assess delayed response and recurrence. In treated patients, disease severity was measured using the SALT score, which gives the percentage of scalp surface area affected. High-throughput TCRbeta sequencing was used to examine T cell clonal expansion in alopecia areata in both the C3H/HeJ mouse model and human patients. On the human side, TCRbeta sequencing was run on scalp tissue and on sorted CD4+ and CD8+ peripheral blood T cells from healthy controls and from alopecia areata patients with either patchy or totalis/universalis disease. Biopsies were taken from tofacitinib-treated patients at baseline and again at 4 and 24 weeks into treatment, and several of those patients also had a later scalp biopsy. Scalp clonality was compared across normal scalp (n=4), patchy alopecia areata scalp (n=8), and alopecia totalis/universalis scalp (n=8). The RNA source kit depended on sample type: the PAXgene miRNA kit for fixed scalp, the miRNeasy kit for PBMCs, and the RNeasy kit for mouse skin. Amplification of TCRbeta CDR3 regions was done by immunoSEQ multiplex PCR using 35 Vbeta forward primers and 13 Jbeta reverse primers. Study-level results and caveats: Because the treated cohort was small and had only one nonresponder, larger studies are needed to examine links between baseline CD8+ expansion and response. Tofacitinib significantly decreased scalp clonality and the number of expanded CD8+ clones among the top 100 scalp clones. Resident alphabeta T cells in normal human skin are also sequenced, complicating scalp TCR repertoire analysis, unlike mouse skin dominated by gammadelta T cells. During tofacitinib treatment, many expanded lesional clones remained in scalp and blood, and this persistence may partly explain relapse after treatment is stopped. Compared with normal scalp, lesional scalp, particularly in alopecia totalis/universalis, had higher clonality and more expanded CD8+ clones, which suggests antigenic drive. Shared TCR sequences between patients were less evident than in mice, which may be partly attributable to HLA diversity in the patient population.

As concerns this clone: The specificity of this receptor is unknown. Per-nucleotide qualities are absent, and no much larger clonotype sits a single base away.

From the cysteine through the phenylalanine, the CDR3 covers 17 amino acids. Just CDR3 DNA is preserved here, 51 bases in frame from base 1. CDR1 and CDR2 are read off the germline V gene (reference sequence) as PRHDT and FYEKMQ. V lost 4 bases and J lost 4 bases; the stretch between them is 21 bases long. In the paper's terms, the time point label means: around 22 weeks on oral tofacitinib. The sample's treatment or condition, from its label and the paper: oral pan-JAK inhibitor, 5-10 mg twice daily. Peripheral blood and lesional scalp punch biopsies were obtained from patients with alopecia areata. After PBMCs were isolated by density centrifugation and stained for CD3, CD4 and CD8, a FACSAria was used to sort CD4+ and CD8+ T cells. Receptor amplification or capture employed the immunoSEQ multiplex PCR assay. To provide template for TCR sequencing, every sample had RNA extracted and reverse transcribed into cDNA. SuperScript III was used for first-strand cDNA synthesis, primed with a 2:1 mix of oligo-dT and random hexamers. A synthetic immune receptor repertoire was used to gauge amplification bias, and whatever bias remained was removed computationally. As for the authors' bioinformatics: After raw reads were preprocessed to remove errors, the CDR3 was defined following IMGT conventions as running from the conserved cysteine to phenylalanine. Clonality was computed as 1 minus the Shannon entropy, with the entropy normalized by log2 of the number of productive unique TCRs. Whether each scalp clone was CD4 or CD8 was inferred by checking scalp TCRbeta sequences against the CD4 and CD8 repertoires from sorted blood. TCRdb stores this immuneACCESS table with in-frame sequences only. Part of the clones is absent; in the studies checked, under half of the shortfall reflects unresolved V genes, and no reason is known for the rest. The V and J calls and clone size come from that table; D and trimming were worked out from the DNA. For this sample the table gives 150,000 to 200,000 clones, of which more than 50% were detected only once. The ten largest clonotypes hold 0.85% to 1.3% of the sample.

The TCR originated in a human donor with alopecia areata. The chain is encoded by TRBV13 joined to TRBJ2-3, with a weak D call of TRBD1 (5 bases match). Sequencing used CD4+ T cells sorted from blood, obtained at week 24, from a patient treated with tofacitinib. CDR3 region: CASSSATLGASPDTQYF. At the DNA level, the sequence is TGTGCCAGCAGCTCCGCGACACTTGGGGCAAGCCCAGATACGCAGTATTTT.